The clone carrying this T cell receptor beta chain was seen ten or more times. The antigen is unknown. According to the study, TCR beta libraries were built with iRepertoire HTBI primers and CDR3-region Arm-PCR. A single record per CDR3 protein comes from TCRdb applying MiXCR to the multiplex PCR reads. Of 400,000 to 500,000 distinct CDR3 sequences in the sample, under 15% were seen once. Time point denoted: newly diagnosed GD, antithyroid drugs for less than 3 months. Scientists built the TCR library using RNA that was extracted from PBMCs. This sample was taken from a study of regulatory T cells in long-lasting Graves disease. Study-wide points: Persistent disease samples used TRBV28, TRBJ1-2 and TRBJ2-5 preferentially. Persistent-disease Graves' patients showed less TCR diversity than new cases.

V was shortened by 1 base and J by 7 bases, with 17 bases between the two germline ends. Germline V lookup: CDR1 MGHRA, CDR2 YSYEKL. The CDR3 has 15 amino acids. The sample also formed part of further work on T cells in Graves' hyperthyroidism and ophthalmopathy. As that study records: Ophthalmopathy was model-predicted a median about 6 months pre-onset.

This TCR came from a woman aged 25 to 39 with Graves disease. This rearrangement joins TRBV4-1 to TRBJ2-7; D tentatively reads TRBD1 or TRBD2 (5 bases each). The specimen comprised peripheral blood mononuclear cells (PBMCs), sampled at new diagnosis, from a patient treated with antithyroid drugs. The CDR3 nucleotides are TGCGCCAGCAGCCAAGTCGGGGACCAGAAGGTAGAGCAGTACTTC. This gives the protein CASSQVGDQKVEQYF.